This is a list of T cell receptor beta chains from one sample in a study of blood T cell repertoires in COVID-19. Sequencing used immunoSEQ multiplex PCR; TCRdb keeps in-frame clones, though not all of them. The sample has roughly 390,000 clones, around 87% seen once; the top ten hold 10%. The sample taken for sequencing was peripheral blood. The source of these receptors is a woman under 40 with COVID-19, enrolled during active disease. The CDR3 runs from the conserved cysteine through the conserved F or W. D genes are given only for firm matches. Size is stated for part of the rows, as once, few or many counts, or as a class when the clone is expanded.

clone size: NA
J gene: TRBJ1-5
V gene: TRBV10-3
D gene: NA
CDR3 protein: CAISDGEGQPQHF
CDR3 DNA: TGTGCCATCAGTGATGGGGAGGGTCAGCCCCAGCATTTT

clone size: NA
J gene: TRBJ2-5
V gene: TRBV3-1/TRBV3-2
D gene: TRBD2
CDR3 protein: CASMLAGGKETQYF
CDR3 DNA: TGTGCCAGCATGCTAGCGGGAGGAAAGGAGACCCAGTACTTC

clone size: NA
J gene: TRBJ2-1
V gene: TRBV7-9
D gene: NA
CDR3 protein: CASSLSGPSNEQFF
CDR3 DNA: TGTGCCAGCAGCTTAAGCGGACCTTCAAATGAGCAGTTCTTC

clone size: NA
J gene: TRBJ2-2
V gene: TRBV28
D gene: NA
CDR3 protein: CASSFPTYPNTGELFF
CDR3 DNA: TGTGCCAGCAGTTTCCCCACATACCCGAACACCGGGGAGCTGTTTTTT

clone size: NA
J gene: TRBJ2-2
V gene: TRBV25-1
D gene: NA
CDR3 protein: CASSEYPGNTGELFF
CDR3 DNA: TGTGCCAGCAGTGAATATCCAGGGAACACCGGGGAGCTGTTTTTT

clone size: NA
J gene: TRBJ2-2
V gene: TRBV3-1/TRBV3-2
D gene: NA
CDR3 protein: CASSPAANIGGELFF
CDR3 DNA: TGTGCCAGCTCCCCCGCAGCGAATATAGGCGGGGAGCTGTTTTTT

clone size: NA
J gene: TRBJ2-3
V gene: TRBV28
D gene: TRBD2
CDR3 protein: CASSLGIRSGGSTDTQYF
CDR3 DNA: TGTGCCAGCAGTTTAGGTATCCGAAGCGGGGGTAGCACAGATACGCAGTATTTT

clone size: NA
J gene: TRBJ2-2
V gene: TRBV7-9
D gene: NA
CDR3 protein: CASRPSGGELFF
CDR3 DNA: TGTGCCAGCAGACCCTCCGGCGGGGAGCTGTTTTTT

clone size: NA
J gene: TRBJ2-5
V gene: TRBV11-2
D gene: NA
CDR3 protein: CASSLRGETQYF
CDR3 DNA: TGTGCCAGCAGCCTCAGGGGAGAGACCCAGTACTTC

clone size: NA
J gene: TRBJ2-6
V gene: TRBV28
D gene: TRBD1
CDR3 protein: CASSLRQGAPGANVLTF
CDR3 DNA: TGTGCCAGCAGTTTACGGCAGGGGGCGCCTGGGGCCAACGTCCTGACTTTC

clone size: once
J gene: TRBJ1-3
V gene: TRBV29-1
D gene: NA
CDR3 protein: CSVPQGNTIYF
CDR3 DNA: TGCAGCGTTCCACAGGGAAACACCATATATTTT

clone size: NA
J gene: TRBJ2-5
V gene: TRBV11-2
D gene: TRBD2
CDR3 protein: CASSLLAGGYQETQYF
CDR3 DNA: TGTGCCAGCAGCCTCTTGGCGGGGGGGTACCAAGAGACCCAGTACTTC

clone size: NA
J gene: TRBJ1-1
V gene: TRBV7-2
D gene: NA
CDR3 protein: CASRRGALNTEAFF
CDR3 DNA: TGTGCCAGTCGGAGGGGCGCGCTGAACACTGAAGCTTTCTTT

clone size: NA
J gene: TRBJ2-7
V gene: TRBV30
D gene: NA
CDR3 protein: CACYAGSYEQYF
CDR3 DNA: TGTGCCTGTTACGCGGGGTCCTACGAGCAGTACTTC

clone size: NA
J gene: TRBJ2-2
V gene: TRBV5-5
D gene: NA
CDR3 protein: CASSLVGAGTGELFF
CDR3 DNA: TGTGCCAGCAGCTTGGTGGGGGCTGGAACCGGGGAGCTGTTTTTT

clone size: NA
J gene: TRBJ2-7
V gene: TRBV2
D gene: NA
CDR3 protein: CASGLTRSYEQYF
CDR3 DNA: TGTGCCAGCGGCCTGACTCGGTCCTACGAGCAGTACTTC

clone size: NA
J gene: TRBJ1-4
V gene: TRBV12-3/TRBV12-4
D gene: NA
CDR3 protein: CASTGGTNEKLFF
CDR3 DNA: TGTGCCAGCACGGGGGGTACTAATGAAAAACTGTTTTTT

clone size: NA
J gene: TRBJ2-5
V gene: TRBV7-9
D gene: TRBD2
CDR3 protein: CASSLASGGQGTQYF
CDR3 DNA: TGTGCCAGCAGCTTAGCTAGCGGGGGCCAGGGGACCCAGTACTTC

clone size: NA
J gene: TRBJ2-7
V gene: TRBV4-1
D gene: NA
CDR3 protein: CASSQSGYSYEQYF
CDR3 DNA: TGCGCCAGCAGCCAGTCGGGGTACTCCTACGAGCAGTACTTC

clone size: NA
J gene: TRBJ1-2
V gene: TRBV11-3
D gene: TRBD1
CDR3 protein: CASSLTGGYGYTF
CDR3 DNA: TGTGCCAGCAGCTTAACAGGGGGGTATGGCTACACCTTC

clone size: NA
J gene: TRBJ2-1
V gene: TRBV20-1
D gene: NA
CDR3 protein: CSARQVVEQFF
CDR3 DNA: TGCAGTGCTAGGCAGGTTGTTGAGCAGTTCTTC

clone size: NA
J gene: TRBJ2-5
V gene: TRBV9
D gene: TRBD2
CDR3 protein: CASSATSGRAETQYF
CDR3 DNA: TGTGCCAGCAGCGCGACTAGCGGGAGGGCAGAGACCCAGTACTTC

clone size: once
J gene: TRBJ1-2
V gene: TRBV15
D gene: NA
CDR3 protein: CATSRVQGNYGYTF
CDR3 DNA: TGTGCCACCAGCAGAGTTCAGGGGAACTATGGCTACACCTTC

clone size: NA
J gene: TRBJ2-7
V gene: TRBV7-2
D gene: TRBD2
CDR3 protein: CASSRSVGAGGLYEQYF
CDR3 DNA: TGTGCCAGCAGCCGGAGCGTGGGGGCGGGAGGATTATACGAGCAGTACTTC

clone size: NA
J gene: TRBJ2-7
V gene: TRBV30
D gene: NA
CDR3 protein: CAGRGRHSSSYEQYF
CDR3 DNA: TGTGCCGGTAGGGGGAGACATTCAAGTTCCTACGAGCAGTACTTC

clone size: NA
J gene: TRBJ1-1
V gene: TRBV5-5
D gene: TRBD1
CDR3 protein: CASSAGQVNTEAFF
CDR3 DNA: TGTGCCAGCAGCGCGGGACAGGTTAACACTGAAGCTTTCTTT

clone size: once
J gene: TRBJ2-7
V gene: TRBV2
D gene: NA
CDR3 protein: CASSTRDTTYEQYF
CDR3 DNA: TGTGCCAGCAGTACCCGGGACACCACCTACGAGCAGTACTTC

clone size: NA
J gene: TRBJ2-2
V gene: TRBV4-1
D gene: TRBD2
CDR3 protein: CASSPGGPDTGELFF
CDR3 DNA: TGCGCCAGCAGCCCGGGAGGGCCGGACACCGGGGAGCTGTTTTTT

clone size: NA
J gene: TRBJ1-2
V gene: TRBV2
D gene: NA
CDR3 protein: CASSDRRYGYTF
CDR3 DNA: TGTGCCAGCAGTGACCGGAGATATGGCTACACCTTC

clone size: few
J gene: TRBJ2-1
V gene: TRBV4-3
D gene: TRBD1
CDR3 protein: CASSPSWGTGVYNEQFF
CDR3 DNA: TGCGCCAGCAGCCCTAGCTGGGGGACAGGGGTCTACAATGAGCAGTTCTTC

clone size: NA
J gene: TRBJ2-5
V gene: TRBV10-3
D gene: TRBD1
CDR3 protein: CAISSQQGASETQYF
CDR3 DNA: TGTGCCATCAGTTCCCAACAGGGGGCTTCGGAGACCCAGTACTTC

clone size: NA
J gene: TRBJ2-3
V gene: TRBV12-5
D gene: TRBD2
CDR3 protein: CASGLVLDGRPSTDTQYF
CDR3 DNA: TGTGCTAGTGGTTTGGTACTAGACGGGAGGCCCTCCACAGATACGCAGTATTTT